The rows below give T cell receptor beta chains drawn from one sample of a study of blood T cell repertoires in COVID-19. Measured with immunoSEQ multiplex PCR; TCRdb has only the in-frame clones, and not every one. The repertoire consists of around 70,000 clones, with approximately 79% occurring once and the leading ten covering 8.5% to 10%. Sequenced: peripheral blood. The receptors here all came from a woman between 50 and 59 years old with acute or convalescent COVID-19. The CDR3 runs from the conserved cysteine through the conserved F or W. A D gene is named only where the DNA matches it firmly. Size is omitted from some rows. Given values are once, few, many or a class for expanded clones.

TRBV27	TRBD1	TRBJ2-7	-	CASSLDRATYEQYF	TGTGCCAGCAGTTTGGACAGGGCGACCTACGAGCAGTACTTC
TRBV14	-	TRBJ1-2	-	CASSQDKVVSGHGYTF	TGTGCCAGCAGCCAAGATAAGGTCGTGTCAGGGCATGGCTACACCTTC
TRBV21-1	-	TRBJ1-4	-	CASSKFIGDSIPTNEKLFF	TGTGCCAGCAGCAAATTTATCGGGGACTCTATTCCAACTAATGAAAAACTGTTTTTT
TRBV6-5	TRBD1	TRBJ1-2	-	CASRQGTPYGYTF	TGTGCCAGCAGACAGGGGACACCCTATGGCTACACCTTC
TRBV19	TRBD2	TRBJ2-2	-	CASSMAASGFTGELFF	TGTGCCAGTAGTATGGCGGCTAGCGGATTCACCGGGGAGCTGTTTTTT
TRBV30	-	TRBJ1-6	-	CAWSWTVSPLHF	TGTGCCTGGAGTTGGACAGTCTCACCCCTCCACTTT
TRBV5-5	-	TRBJ1-6	-	CASSRTPTGDSPLHF	TGTGCCAGCAGCAGAACTCCTACGGGGGATTCACCCCTCCACTTT
TRBV4-3	TRBD1	TRBJ1-4	-	CASSQGQGGEKLFF	TGCGCCAGCAGCCAGGGACAGGGCGGGGAAAAACTGTTTTTT
TRBV2	-	TRBJ1-1	-	CASISPVNTEAFF	TGTGCCAGCATTTCGCCGGTGAACACTGAAGCTTTCTTT
TRBV27	TRBD1	TRBJ1-5	medium-sized	CASRDRDSNQPQHF	TGTGCCAGCAGGGACAGGGATAGCAATCAGCCCCAGCATTTT
TRBV6-5	-	TRBJ2-7	-	CASIRQHEQYF	TGTGCCAGCATCCGACAGCACGAGCAGTACTTC
TRBV5-4	TRBD2	TRBJ2-3	-	CASSRGLAGVTDTQYF	TGTGCCAGCAGCCGGGGACTAGCGGGGGTCACAGATACGCAGTATTTT
TRBV5-4	TRBD2	TRBJ2-1	-	CASSSLAVNNEQFF	TGTGCCAGCAGCTCACTAGCGGTAAACAATGAGCAGTTCTTC
TRBV7-6	-	TRBJ2-7	-	CASSLDEGPYEQYF	TGTGCCAGCAGCTTAGATGAGGGTCCCTACGAGCAGTACTTC
TRBV6-6	TRBD1	TRBJ1-1	-	CASSATGVTEAFF	TGTGCCAGCAGCGCGACAGGGGTTACTGAAGCTTTCTTT
TRBV27	TRBD1	TRBJ1-5	-	CASSTHRGAGNQPQHF	TGTGCCAGCAGTACCCACAGGGGGGCGGGCAATCAGCCCCAGCATTTT
TRBV11-3	-	TRBJ2-1	-	CASSDMASERNNEQFF	TGTGCCAGCAGCGACATGGCTAGCGAGAGGAACAATGAGCAGTTCTTC
TRBV2	-	TRBJ2-2	-	CASSDERAGELFF	TGTGCCAGCAGTGATGAGCGCGCCGGGGAGCTGTTTTTT